Listed below are T cell receptor beta chains from one sample, sequenced in a study of technical replicates of blood from several donors. Profiling relied on immunoSEQ multiplex PCR, and the TCRdb table lists in-frame clones only, not all of them. The table lists approximately 69,000 clones, over 75% of them singletons. The sample consisted of PBMCs. Receptors were obtained from a human donor in good health. Some clones in this sample may be carry-over from other donors' samples. The CDR3 runs from the conserved cysteine through the conserved F or W. The D gene is left open where the match is weak.

d_gene: TRBD1; j_gene: TRBJ2-7; v_gene: TRBV14; CDR3aa: CASSQDRSGKGDRDRDYEQYF; CDR3nt: TGTGCCAGCAGCCAAGACCGGTCGGGGAAAGGAGACCGGGACAGGGACTACGAGCAGTACTTC
d_gene: TRBD1; j_gene: TRBJ1-6; v_gene: TRBV7-6; CDR3aa: CASSLARDRGNSPLHF; CDR3nt: TGTGCCAGCAGCTTAGCGCGGGACAGGGGTAATTCACCCCTCCACTTT
d_gene: .; j_gene: TRBJ2-3; v_gene: TRBV2; CDR3aa: CASLQGPGQGGADTQYF; CDR3nt: TGTGCCAGCCTACAGGGTCCTGGGCAGGGAGGGGCAGATACGCAGTATTTT
d_gene: .; j_gene: TRBJ2-5; v_gene: TRBV2; CDR3aa: CASSPVVREETQYF; CDR3nt: TGTGCCAGCAGTCCGGTAGTCAGGGAAGAGACCCAGTACTTC
d_gene: TRBD1; j_gene: TRBJ2-7; v_gene: TRBV6-5; CDR3aa: CASREGTGRYEQYF; CDR3nt: TGTGCCAGCAGAGAAGGGACAGGGCGGTACGAGCAGTACTTC
d_gene: .; j_gene: TRBJ1-6; v_gene: TRBV15; CDR3aa: CATSRDWGDSPLHF; CDR3nt: TGTGCCACCAGCAGAGATTGGGGGGATTCACCCCTCCACTTT
d_gene: TRBD1; j_gene: TRBJ1-2; v_gene: TRBV5-6; CDR3aa: CASSFRDRVIGGYTF; CDR3nt: TGTGCCAGCAGCTTCCGGGACAGGGTTATAGGGGGCTACACCTTC
d_gene: .; j_gene: TRBJ2-6; v_gene: TRBV5-6; CDR3aa: CASSLFAGPSGANVLTF; CDR3nt: TGTGCCAGCAGCTTGTTTGCGGGCCCCTCTGGGGCCAACGTCCTGACTTTC
d_gene: TRBD2; j_gene: TRBJ2-1; v_gene: TRBV4-3; CDR3aa: CASSRGLAGRGSYNEQFF; CDR3nt: TGCGCCAGCAGCCGGGGACTAGCGGGGCGGGGCTCCTACAATGAGCAGTTCTTC
d_gene: .; j_gene: TRBJ1-1; v_gene: TRBV18; CDR3aa: CASSGGSMNTEAFF; CDR3nt: TGTGCCAGCTCCGGAGGATCGATGAACACTGAAGCTTTCTTT